The 25 T cell receptor beta chains below come from one sample, sequenced in a study of shared clonotypes between healthy human individuals. TCRdb's table, derived via immunoSEQ multiplex PCR, lists solely in-frame clones and lacks some. The sample yields 640,000 or so clones, 72% seen once. The sequenced material came from memory CD4+ T cells sorted from blood. This sample's subset: CD45RA-negative fraction. All receptors come from a woman aged 25-40 years in good health.

The chain recombines TRBV7-2 with TRBJ2-5, with D possibly TRBD1 on 7 matching bases. Matching the DNA end better, TRBJ2-7 makes the J call doubtful. CDR3 size: 14 residues. The germline CDR1 and CDR2 sequences are SGHTA and FQGNSA. Here the CDR3 reads CASSARGDSYEQYF. The CDR3 DNA is TGTGCCAGCAGCGCCAGGGGGGACTCCTACGAGCAGTACTTC.

This clone has just a few counts. The V call is TRBV18, the J call TRBJ2-7; 11 nucleotides align to TRBD2. Unmatched junction bases numbered 4, after V lost 2 bases and J lost 1 base. Germline CDR1 KGHSH, CDR2 LQKENI. This CDR3 has 16 residues. CDR3 loop: CASSPTTSGRSYEQYF. CDR3 DNA sequence: TGTGCCAGCTCACCAACCACTAGCGGGAGATCCTACGAGCAGTACTTC.

The gene calls are TRBV4-1 and TRBJ2-7; D uncertain. Germline V gene sequence: CDR1 MGHRA, CDR2 YSYEKL. Trimming shortened V by 3 bases and J by 3 bases, and 15 bases separated the two germline ends. The CDR3 spans 15 residues. The CDR3 DNA reads TGCGCCAGCAGCCAGAACCTCGGACCCAACTACGAGCAGTACTTC. Translation gives CASSQNLGPNYEQYF.

CDR3 coding DNA: TGTGCCAGCAGTCCTGGGGGGGGCAAAGTCGAGCAGTACTTC. Amino acids: CASSPGGGKVEQYF. The J gene is TRBJ2-7, the V gene TRBV28, with a tentative D call TRBD2 (7 bases). CDR3 length equals 14 residues. V shed 5 bases and J shed 6 bases, with 17 bases lying between them. Looked up from germline, CDR1 is MDHEN and CDR2 is SYDVKM.

This clone has just one count. The chain uses TRBV6-5 and TRBJ1-1, with D possibly matching TRBD1 (6 bases). Germline values: CDR1 MNHEY, CDR2 SVGAGI. The ends were cut back, 6 bases at V and 4 bases at J, with 18 bases in the middle. The CDR3 is made up of 15 amino acids. CDR3 in amino acids: CASRDRRVGGTEAFF. For the CDR3, the DNA is TGTGCCAGCAGAGACCGCCGGGTAGGGGGCACTGAAGCTTTCTTT.

The genes are TRBV2 and TRBJ2-7; maybe TRBD1 (5 bases). V shed 4 bases and J shed 4 bases, with 14 bases lying between them. The CDR3 is made up of 14 amino acids. Per the germline V gene, CDR1 is SNHLY and CDR2 is FYNNEI. The CDR3 DNA is TGTGCCAGCAGTGTAGGCAGGGTAAGGTACGAGCAGTACTTC. Translation gives CASSVGRVRYEQYF.

V usage is TRBV7-2 and J usage is TRBJ2-7; 9 bases are shared with TRBD1. CDR3 size: 14 residues. V shed 5 bases and J 4 bases; nucleotides not matched to a gene: 6. CDR1 is SGHTA, CDR2 FQGNSA, per germline. The CDR3 spells CASSEGTGTYEQYF. CDR3 nucleotides: TGTGCCAGCAGCGAGGGGACAGGGACGTACGAGCAGTACTTC.

The rearrangement joins TRBV7-3 to TRBJ1-3; D might be TRBD1 (5 bases). V lost 5 bases to trimming and J lost 0 bases, with 8 bases between them. The CDR3 extends over 14 amino acids. Germline CDR1 reads SGHTA; CDR2 reads FQGTGA. The CDR3 spells CASSPGSSGNTIYF. CDR3 nucleotides: TGTGCCAGCAGCCCAGGGAGCTCTGGAAACACCATATATTTT.

The V and J genes are TRBV10-3 and TRBJ2-3; D is unresolved. The CDR3 loop spans 14 amino acids. Germline V gene sequence: CDR1 ENHRY, CDR2 SYGVKD. The germline V and J ends were trimmed by 8 bases and 1 base, with 13 bases remaining between them. DNA for the CDR3: TGTGCCATCGGGATTTCTGGGGGCACAGATACGCAGTATTTT. Its translation is CAIGISGGTDTQYF.

The chain couples TRBV18 to TRBJ1-3; D gene ambiguous. There are 15 residues in the CDR3. The ends were cut back, 6 bases at V and 0 bases at J, with 12 bases in the middle. Germline V CDR1 and CDR2: KGHSH, LQKENI. Here the CDR3 reads CASSLTRDSGNTIYF. CDR3 coding DNA: TGTGCCAGCTCCCTAACCAGAGACTCTGGAAACACCATATATTTT.

The chain links TRBV28 to TRBJ1-1, with 11 bases aligning to TRBD1. This CDR3 is built from 16 residues. The germline CDR1 and CDR2 sequences are MDHEN and SYDVKM. V trimming: 5 bases; J trimming: 7 bases; junction bases outside the gene matches: 12. CDR3 in amino acids: CASSIRTGGPVSEAFF. The DNA of the CDR3 is TGTGCCAGCAGTATCAGGACAGGGGGCCCCGTTAGTGAAGCTTTCTTT.

This clone was found a few times. The chain links TRBV28 to TRBJ2-5; TRBD2 matches at 8 bases. Germline V gene sequence: CDR1 MDHEN, CDR2 SYDVKM. The CDR3 covers 15 residues. J was trimmed by 2 bases and V by 4 bases; bases with no gene match: 6. Here the CDR3 DNA reads TGTGCCAGCAGTTCGCCGGGACTAGGACAAGAGACCCAGTACTTC. Its protein is CASSSPGLGQETQYF.

The chain has TRBV6-5 and TRBJ1-1; D might be TRBD1 (6 bases). V lost 2 bases to trimming and J lost 3 bases, with 16 bases between them. Germline assignment: CDR1 MNHEY and CDR2 SVGAGI. This CDR3 contains 16 residues. CDR3 in DNA: TGTGCCAGCAGTTACGCGACAGGTCGGGATGACACTGAAGCTTTCTTT. Protein product: CASSYATGRDDTEAFF.

The chain links TRBV18 to TRBJ2-5; the D gene could be TRBD1 or TRBD2 (5 bases each). Between the trimmed V and J ends, which lost 3 bases and 4 bases, there was a span of 15 bases. This CDR3 is 15 amino acids long. Germline values: CDR1 KGHSH, CDR2 LQKENI. The CDR3 coding sequence is TGTGCCAGCTCACCTCCTAGATGGGGGACAGAGACCCAGTACTTC. Encoded protein: CASSPPRWGTETQYF.

The chain has TRBV7-2 and TRBJ2-7; D possibly matches TRBD1 or TRBD2 (5 bases each). V was clipped by 5 bases and J by 2 bases, with 13 bases between them. This CDR3 contains 14 residues. Germline loops: CDR1 SGHTA, CDR2 FQGNSA. CDR3 DNA sequence: TGTGCCAGCAGCAAAACGGGACGAGCCTACGAGCAGTACTTC. The encoded protein is CASSKTGRAYEQYF.

The rearrangement uses TRBV27 and TRBJ1-5; D gene unclear. This CDR3 contains 14 residues. Germline-derived CDR1 and CDR2 are MNHEY and SMNVEV (reference sequence). Trimming removed 3 bases from V and 0 bases from J, with 6 bases in between. The CDR3 is CASSFVHSNQPQHF. The CDR3 region has the DNA TGTGCCAGCAGTTTCGTACATAGCAATCAGCCCCAGCATTTT.

The chain uses TRBV30 and TRBJ1-5; D is unclear. With 0 bases removed from V and 0 bases from J, the gap between germline ends came to 12 bases. In germline, CDR1 is GTSNPN, CDR2 SVGIG (reference sequence). The CDR3 is 16 amino acids. For the CDR3, the DNA is TGTGCCTGGAGTGTGGGCAGCACTTATAGCAATCAGCCCCAGCATTTT. Translated, it gives CAWSVGSTYSNQPQHF.

This chain uses TRBV5-6 with TRBJ2-7, with D perhaps being TRBD1 or TRBD2 (6 bases each). This CDR3 comprises 14 residues. Per the germline V gene, CDR1 is SGHDT and CDR2 is YYEEEE. V was cut by 2 bases and J by 3 bases, with 12 bases left in between. The CDR3 reads CASSLWGARYEQYF. CDR3 DNA: TGTGCCAGCAGCTTATGGGGGGCCCGCTACGAGCAGTACTTC.

The rearrangement joins TRBV2 to TRBJ2-1; D gene uncertain. Germline lookup yields CDR1 SNHLY and CDR2 FYNNEI. V lost 3 bases, J lost 8 bases, and 5 bases lay in between. There are 11 residues in the CDR3. The CDR3 region has the DNA TGTGCCAGCAGTGAGGGCTATGAGCAGTTCTTC. Translated: CASSEGYEQFF.

The table lists this clone with a count of one. The chain carries TRBV6-5 and TRBJ2-7; TRBD1 might be the D (6 bases). V was shortened by 5 bases and J by 3 bases, with 11 bases between the two germline ends. Germline loops: CDR1 MNHEY, CDR2 SVGAGI. The CDR3 spans 13 residues. The CDR3 loop is CASSRTVLYEQYF. The DNA for the CDR3 is TGTGCCAGCAGTCGGACAGTGCTCTACGAGCAGTACTTC.

A few counts support this clone. This chain joins TRBV5-1 and TRBJ1-4, with D possibly TRBD1 on 5 matching bases. This CDR3 region has 13 residues. Germline V gene sequence: CDR1 SGHRS, CDR2 YFSETQ. Trimming took off 4 bases at V and 4 bases at J, with 8 bases between the two ends. Written as DNA, the CDR3 is TGCGCCAGCAGCCGGGACGGTAATGAAAAACTGTTTTTT. This gives the protein CASSRDGNEKLFF.

The table lists this clone with a count of one. The V and J genes are TRBV11-2 and TRBJ2-7; 9 nucleotides align to TRBD1. Germline V gene sequence: CDR1 SGHAT, CDR2 FQNNGV. There are 12 residues in the CDR3. After removal of 0 bases from V and 12 bases from J, the junction contained 3 bases not matched to a gene. DNA of the CDR3: TGTGCCAGCAGCTTAGAGGGACAGGGCCGGTACTTC. Encoded protein: CASSLEGQGRYF.

The CDR3 region is CATRTPTGNSYNEQFF. The CDR3 DNA is TGTGCCACTAGAACCCCGACAGGAAATTCATACAATGAGCAGTTCTTC. The chain carries TRBV7-9 and TRBJ2-1; D may be TRBD1 (6 bases). The CDR3 extends over 16 amino acids. V dropped 10 bases and J dropped 4 bases, with 23 bases sitting between them. Germline V gene sequence: CDR1 SEHNR, CDR2 FQNEAQ (reference sequence).

The rearrangement joins TRBV23-1 to TRBJ2-2; 8 positions agree with TRBD1. TRBV23-1 is labeled an ORF, and its function is uncertain. Trimming at V came to 2 bases and at J to 8 bases, leaving 10 bases not matched to a gene. This CDR3 region has 16 residues. CDR3 sequence: CASSQRQGSALGELFF. The CDR3 DNA follows: TGCGCCAGCAGTCAACGACAGGGGTCAGCTCTAGGGGAGCTGTTTTTT.

The V gene is TRBV18, the J gene TRBJ2-1; D is possibly TRBD2 (5 bases). The CDR3 is 12 residues long. The germline V gene encodes CDR1 KGHSH and CDR2 LQKENI. Trimming took off 5 bases at V and 10 bases at J, with 12 bases between the two ends. CDR3 in amino acids: CASSTSEGEQFF. The CDR3 coding sequence is TGTGCCAGCTCAACCAGTGAGGGCGAGCAGTTCTTC.